Listed here are 21 T cell receptor beta chains from one sample, sequenced in a study of shared clonotypes between healthy human individuals. Profiling relied on immunoSEQ multiplex PCR, and the TCRdb table lists in-frame clones only, not all of them. The sample yields around 2.1 million clones, about 92% seen once. The naive CD8 population came from CD45RO-negative cells selected for CCR7, without terminally differentiated effector memory CD45RA+ cells. Sample: naive CD8+ T cells from PBMCs. The origin of the receptors is a man aged 18-30 years in good health. Some clones in this sample may be carry-over from other donors' samples.

Concerning this clone: Different DNA sequences within this sample yield the same CDR3. V and J are TRBV27 and TRBJ1-5; no reliable D call. The length of the CDR3 is 13 residues. V was trimmed by 1 base and J by 4 bases, leaving 5 bases between them. The germline gives CDR1 MNHEY, CDR2 SMNVEV (reference sequence). The CDR3 DNA is TGTGCCAGCAGTTTATGGGAGAATCAGCCCCAGCATTTT. Translated: CASSLWENQPQHF.

Points on this clone: Different DNA sequences within this sample yield the same CDR3. The V gene is TRBV5-1, the J gene TRBJ2-1, with D maybe TRBD2 (5 bases). V was shortened by 1 base and J by 3 bases, with 5 bases between the two germline ends. In germline, CDR1 is SGHRS, CDR2 YFSETQ. CDR3 length equals 13 residues. CDR3 DNA sequence: TGCGCCAGCAGCTTGACTAGCTACAATGAGCAGTTCTTC. Protein product: CASSLTSYNEQFF. The complete variable domain, with remaining parts taken from reference TRBV5-1 and TRBJ2-1, reads KAGVTQTPRYLIKTRGQQVTLSCSPISGHRSVSWYQQTPGQGLQFLFEYFSETQRNKGNFPGRFSGRQFSNSRSEMNVSTLELGDSALYLCASSLTSYNEQFFGPGTRLTVL.

J is TRBJ2-3 and V is TRBV4-1; a weak D match, TRBD2 (6 bases). CDR1 and CDR2 from the germline V gene are MGHRA and YSYEKL. Trimming left V 4 bases short and J 3 bases short, with 20 bases between. The CDR3 covers 17 residues. CDR3 sequence: CASSPPPSRGWTDTQYF. For the CDR3, the DNA is TGCGCCAGCAGCCCCCCACCGTCACGGGGGTGGACAGATACGCAGTATTTT.

Concerning this clone itself: Other nucleotide sequences from this sample produce the same CDR3. The chain recombines TRBV2 with TRBJ2-2; no clear D. The germline V and J ends were trimmed by 1 base and 1 base, with 4 bases remaining between them. CDR1 SNHLY and CDR2 FYNNEI come from the germline V gene. CDR3 length: 14 amino acids. CDR3 amino acids: CASSEGRNTGELFF. The CDR3 DNA reads TGTGCCAGCAGTGAAGGCAGGAACACCGGGGAGCTGTTTTTT.

The CDR3 nucleotides read TGTGCCAGTGAACCATTGACTAGCGGAAAATACAATGAGCAGTTCTTC. Protein: CASEPLTSGKYNEQFF. The chain joins TRBV19 to TRBJ2-1, with TRBD2 identical over 9 bases. V trimming: 8 bases; J trimming: 4 bases; junction bases outside the gene matches: 12. The germline gives CDR1 LNHDA, CDR2 SQIVND (reference sequence). The CDR3 totals 16 residues.

The V call is TRBV19, the J call TRBJ2-1; weak D call: TRBD1 (6 bases). Germline CDR1 and CDR2: LNHDA and SQIVND (reference sequence). This CDR3 is built from 15 residues. The CDR3 loop reads CDYRGSDRSYNEQFF. For the CDR3, the DNA is TGTGACTATAGGGGGTCGGACAGATCCTACAATGAGCAGTTCTTC.

The chain is built from TRBV27 and TRBJ1-4; D perhaps matches TRBD1 (5 bases). Looked up from germline, CDR1 is MNHEY and CDR2 is SMNVEV (reference sequence). The ends were cut back, 3 bases at V and 14 bases at J, with 19 bases in the middle. CDR3 length equals 14 residues. Written as DNA, the CDR3 is TGTGCCAGCAGTTTCAGTTCAGGGACCAAGCAGCTGTTTTTT. Translation: CASSFSSGTKQLFF.

The chain uses TRBV27 and TRBJ2-1; D gene unclear. Germline V gene data show CDR1 as MNHEY and CDR2 as SMNVEV (reference sequence). The V end was cut by 6 bases, the J end by 8 bases, with 26 bases between. CDR3 size: 17 residues. CDR3 region: CASSRRERQGISDEQFF. Here the CDR3 DNA reads TGTGCCAGCAGCCGTCGAGAGCGTCAAGGGATAAGCGATGAGCAGTTCTTC.

A note on this clone: This specimen includes other DNA sequences encoding the same CDR3. The rearrangement links TRBV27 to TRBJ1-4, with a possible D match to TRBD1 (5 bases). Germline V gene sequence: CDR1 MNHEY, CDR2 SMNVEV (reference sequence). The CDR3 covers 14 residues. V lost 5 bases, J lost 2 bases, and 9 bases lay in between. The CDR3 sequence is CASSLRATNEKLFF. Written as DNA, the CDR3 is TGTGCCAGCAGTCTCAGGGCCACTAATGAAAAACTGTTTTTT.

The rearrangement joins TRBV30 to TRBJ2-2; D gene unclear. This CDR3 spans 13 amino acids. Germline V gene lookup returns CDR1 GTSNPN and CDR2 SVGIG (reference sequence). Between the trimmed V and J ends, which lost 2 bases and 3 bases, there was a span of 7 bases. CDR3 bases: TGTGCCTGGAGTCTGGATTACACCGGGGAGCTGTTTTTT. It specifies CAWSLDYTGELFF.

The chain has TRBV11-2 and TRBJ2-2, with no clear D. Germline V gene lookup returns CDR1 SGHAT and CDR2 FQNNGV. The CDR3 loop spans 16 amino acids. The V end lost 5 bases, the J end lost 0 bases, and 13 bases lay between the germline ends. This CDR3 is CASSTRRTPNTGELFF. The CDR3 DNA follows: TGTGCCAGCAGCACACGGAGAACCCCGAACACCGGGGAGCTGTTTTTT.

The rearrangement joins TRBV5-6 to TRBJ1-6; 8 nucleotides agree with TRBD1. The CDR3 consists of 16 residues. The ends lost 4 bases at V and 6 bases at J; junction bases unmatched: 9. Germline V gene lookup returns CDR1 SGHDT and CDR2 YYEEEE. The CDR3 loop is CASSLIQGASNSPLHF. For the CDR3, the DNA is TGTGCCAGCAGCCTGATTCAGGGGGCGAGTAATTCACCCCTCCACTTT.

The V and J genes are TRBV7-3 and TRBJ1-2; D perhaps matches TRBD1 (5 bases). This CDR3 contains 15 residues. The V gene's germline CDR1 is SGHTA and CDR2 FQGTGA. Between the trimmed V and J ends, which lost 5 bases and 8 bases, there was a span of 21 bases. CDR3 sequence: CASSPGGVRAYGYTF. The CDR3 nucleotides are TGTGCCAGCAGCCCGGGGGGAGTCAGGGCGTACGGCTACACCTTC.

This chain connects TRBV28 to TRBJ1-1; D gene ambiguous. CDR1 and CDR2 (germline): MDHEN, SYDVKM. This CDR3 has 16 amino acids. V gave up 5 bases and J gave up 0 bases, with 16 bases separating them. CDR3 residues: CASSPPPRYLNTEAFF. As DNA, the CDR3 is TGTGCCAGCAGTCCTCCGCCCAGGTACTTGAACACTGAAGCTTTCTTT. Using reference TRBV28 and TRBJ1-1 for the parts outside the CDR3, the full variable domain is DVKVTQSSRYLVKRTGEKVFLECVQDMDHENMFWYRQDPGLGLRLIYFSYDVKMKEKGDIPEGYSVSREKKERFSLILESASTNQTSMYLCASSPPPRYLNTEAFFGQGTRLTVV.

This chain uses TRBV4-1 with TRBJ2-5; maybe TRBD1 (5 bases). The germline V gene has CDR1 MGHRA and CDR2 YSYEKL. This CDR3 has 14 residues. V lost 1 base to trimming and J lost 5 bases, with 11 bases between them. In nucleotides, the CDR3 is TGCGCCAGCAGCCAAGGGTCCTGGGGCGAGACCCAGTACTTC. Translated, it gives CASSQGSWGETQYF.

The chain combines TRBV29-1 with TRBJ2-3; the D gene is possibly TRBD2 (5 bases). V lost 7 bases and J lost 0, with 11 bases in between. CDR3 length: 13 amino acids. Per the germline V gene, CDR1 is SQVTM and CDR2 is ANQGSEA. CDR3 sequence: CSAWTESTDTQYF. CDR3 sequence (DNA): TGCAGCGCCTGGACTGAGAGCACAGATACGCAGTATTTT.

This clone was recorded only once. The chain has TRBV29-1 and TRBJ2-1; 14 bases line up with TRBD2. With 1 base clipped from V and 8 bases from J, the junction kept 4 bases outside the gene matches. The CDR3 consists of 15 residues. Germline V gives CDR1 SQVTM, CDR2 ANQGSEA. CDR3 sequence: CSVEVTSGRADEQFF. The CDR3 bases are TGCAGCGTTGAAGTGACTAGCGGGAGGGCCGATGAGCAGTTCTTC.

The chain combines TRBV10-3 with TRBJ2-4; 10 nucleotides align to TRBD2. Looked up from germline, CDR1 is ENHRY and CDR2 is SYGVKD. The CDR3 is 17 amino acids. V was pared by 1 base and J by 8 bases, with 11 bases of the junction left unmatched. CDR3 sequence: CAISELLAGDIGDIQYF. Written as DNA, the CDR3 is TGTGCCATCAGTGAGTTGCTAGCGGGAGACATTGGGGACATTCAGTACTTC.

Comments on this clone: The same CDR3 is also encoded by other DNA sequences in this sample. The CDR3 DNA follows: TGTGCCAGCAGTTTATCGGGGAGGGCGGGGGAGCAGTACTTC. This encodes CASSLSGRAGEQYF. This chain links TRBV27 with TRBJ2-7; 7 bases are shared with TRBD2. J was trimmed by 7 bases and V by 0 bases; bases with no gene match: 6. CDR1 is MNHEY, CDR2 SMNVEV, per germline (reference sequence). The CDR3 has 14 residues.

The rearrangement links TRBV5-8 to TRBJ1-2; TRBD1 matches at 9 bases. Germline V gives CDR1 SGHTS, CDR2 YDEGEE. V shed 4 bases and J 2 bases; nucleotides not matched to a gene: 9. The CDR3 runs to 16 residues. CDR3 sequence (DNA): TGTGCCAGCAGCCGAATACTGACAGGGGGAAACTATGGCTACACCTTC. Protein sequence: CASSRILTGGNYGYTF.

J is TRBJ1-5 and V is TRBV27; D remains unclear. The V and J ends lost 2 bases and 9 bases respectively, with 11 bases between them. The CDR3 loop spans 13 amino acids. CDR1 is MNHEY, CDR2 SMNVEV, per germline (reference sequence). The CDR3 DNA reads TGTGCCAGCAGTTTACAGGTTAGTTCGCCCCAGCATTTT. Amino acids: CASSLQVSSPQHF.